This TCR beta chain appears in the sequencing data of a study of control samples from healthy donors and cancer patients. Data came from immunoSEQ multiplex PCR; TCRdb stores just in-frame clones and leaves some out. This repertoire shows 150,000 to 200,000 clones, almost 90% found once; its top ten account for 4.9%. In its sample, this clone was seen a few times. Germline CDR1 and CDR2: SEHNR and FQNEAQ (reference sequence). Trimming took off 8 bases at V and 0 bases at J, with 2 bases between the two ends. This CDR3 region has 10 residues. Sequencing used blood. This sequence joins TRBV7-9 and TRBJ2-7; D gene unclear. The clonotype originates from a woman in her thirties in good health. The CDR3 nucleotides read TGTGCCAGCGGCTCCTACGAGCAGTACTTC. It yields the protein CASGSYEQYF.